This entry concerns a single T cell receptor beta chain. Its antigen remains unidentified. Base-call qualities are not available, and no considerably larger clone is one nucleotide away. Per the germline V gene, ENHRY is the CDR1 and SYGVKD is the CDR2. V and J lose 3 bases and 4 bases, and a span of 9 bases separates them. From the cysteine up to the phenylalanine, the CDR3 has a length of 13 residues. The CDR3 DNA has 39 bases and is translated from base 1. Libraries were made using the immunoSEQ multiplex PCR assay. This is the immuneACCESS table as TCRdb keeps it, with only in-frame sequences that have V and J called. A part of the clones is gone; compared with another copy, unresolved V genes explain less than half, and the rest is unexplained. This sample comprises 110,000 or so clones, about 83% of them detected only once. 9% to 13% of the sample rests with the top ten. The data belong to a study of control samples from healthy donors and cancer patients (dated by TCRdb to the early 2020s).

The receptor was derived from a man between 25 and 39 years old in good health. This receptor chain uses TRBV10-3 and TRBJ1-2; the D gene cannot be resolved reliably. The specimen was blood. Here the CDR3 is given as CAISDLDFYGYTF. The sequenced DNA is TGTGCCATCAGTGACCTAGACTTCTATGGCTACACCTTC.